Shown below are 21 T cell receptor beta chains from a single sample sequenced in a study of shared clonotypes between healthy human individuals. Using immunoSEQ multiplex PCR, the repertoire was profiled, and TCRdb retains in-frame clones only, with some absent. The sample has 1,400,000 or so clones, around 98.5% seen once. The sample comprised naive CD4+ T cells sorted from blood. Subset denoted: CD45RA+ positively selected. The receptors here all came from a man aged 25 to 40 in good health.

The rearrangement uses TRBV5-1 and TRBJ2-1; D perhaps matches TRBD1 (5 bases). Deletions cut 2 bases from V and 15 bases from J, with 21 bases between. Looked up from germline, CDR1 is SGHRS and CDR2 is YFSETQ. The CDR3 is made up of 14 amino acids. CDR3 nucleotides: TGCGCCAGCAGCTTCGGACAAGAACCAGCTCACCCGTTCTTC. This encodes CASSFGQEPAHPFF. Looking up the rest from reference TRBV5-1 and TRBJ2-1 gives the full variable domain: KAGVTQTPRYLIKTRGQQVTLSCSPISGHRSVSWYQQTPGQGLQFLFEYFSETQRNKGNFPGRFSGRQFSNSRSEMNVSTLELGDSALYLCASSFGQEPAHPFFGPGTRLTVL.

J is TRBJ2-3 and V is TRBV7-2; D remains unclear. CDR1 and CDR2 (germline): SGHTA, FQGNSA. The length of the CDR3 is 15 residues. V lost 5 bases, J lost 3 bases, and 15 bases lay in between. CDR3 residues: CASSRGRPMTDTQYF. The CDR3 DNA follows: TGTGCCAGCAGCCGAGGACGGCCTATGACAGATACGCAGTATTTT.

V usage is TRBV6-5 and J usage is TRBJ1-5; 7 bases are shared with TRBD1. With V trimmed by 7 bases and J by 4 bases, 4 bases remained unmatched. Looked up from germline, CDR1 is MNHEY and CDR2 is SVGAGI. The CDR3 spans 13 residues. The CDR3 region has the DNA TGTGCCAGCAAGGGGGCAGGGAATCAGCCCCAGCATTTT. Its protein product is CASKGAGNQPQHF.

This chain connects TRBV4-1 to TRBJ2-7; 10 positions match TRBD2. Per the germline V gene, CDR1 is MGHRA and CDR2 is YSYEKL. The CDR3 consists of 16 residues. Losses at the gene ends were 2 bases for V and 2 bases for J; bases not matched to a gene: 6. The CDR3 sequence is CASSQIPGLATYEQYF. CDR3 DNA sequence: TGCGCCAGCAGCCAAATTCCGGGACTAGCGACCTACGAGCAGTACTTC.

The genes are TRBV4-1 and TRBJ2-3; no clear D. The CDR3 contains 16 residues. CDR1 and CDR2 from the germline V gene are MGHRA and YSYEKL. Trimming took off 0 bases at V and 0 bases at J, with 10 bases between the two ends. This chain's CDR3 is CASSQEKFSSTDTQYF. DNA for the CDR3: TGCGCCAGCAGCCAAGAAAAGTTCTCTAGCACAGATACGCAGTATTTT.

The chain links TRBV19 to TRBJ2-7; D not certain. Germline V gene data show CDR1 as LNHDA and CDR2 as SQIVND (reference sequence). V shed 3 bases and J shed 5 bases, with 5 bases lying between them. The CDR3 length is 11 residues. This CDR3 reads CASSISNEQYF. CDR3 nucleotides: TGTGCCAGTAGTATCTCGAACGAGCAGTACTTC.

The V gene is TRBV9, the J gene TRBJ2-1; 8 bases are a match to TRBD2. Germline V CDR1 and CDR2: SGDLS, YYNGEE. After removal of 1 base from V and 10 bases from J, the junction contained 7 bases not matched to a gene. The CDR3 is 14 amino acids. The CDR3 here is CASSVLPREGEQFF. CDR3 nucleotides: TGTGCCAGCAGCGTACTCCCCCGGGAGGGGGAGCAGTTCTTC. Filled out from reference TRBV9 and TRBJ2-1, the complete variable domain reads DSGVTQTPKHLITATGQRVTLRCSPRSGDLSVYWYQQSLDQGLQFLIQYYNGEERAKGNILERFSAQQFPDLHSELNLSSLELGDSALYFCASSVLPREGEQFFGPGTRLTVL.

V is TRBV19 and J is TRBJ2-3; 8 bases match TRBD1. The CDR3 covers 17 residues. Germline lookup yields CDR1 LNHDA and CDR2 SQIVND (reference sequence). Losses at the gene ends were 3 bases for V and 3 bases for J; bases not matched to a gene: 11. CDR3 region: CASSIGGTGLETDTQYF. CDR3 coding DNA: TGTGCCAGTAGTATCGGCGGGACAGGTTTGGAAACAGATACGCAGTATTTT.

The chain combines TRBV19 with TRBJ2-1; 9 nucleotides align to TRBD1. Germline V gives CDR1 LNHDA, CDR2 SQIVND (reference sequence). V trimming: 6 bases; J trimming: 7 bases; junction bases outside the gene matches: 10. This CDR3 has 15 amino acids. The CDR3 here is CASSIILGQGNEQFF. DNA of the CDR3: TGTGCCAGTAGCATAATTCTGGGACAGGGAAATGAGCAGTTCTTC.

The rearrangement links TRBV5-5 to TRBJ2-1; 7 nucleotides align to TRBD2. CDR3 length: 17 amino acids. The V gene end was trimmed by 2 bases and the J gene end by 5 bases; junction bases not matched to a gene: 13. Germline V gene data show CDR1 as SGHKS and CDR2 as YYEKEE (reference sequence). CDR3 region: CASSFLAALSGNNEQFF. For the CDR3, the DNA is TGTGCCAGCAGCTTCCTTGCGGCATTGAGCGGGAACAATGAGCAGTTCTTC.

The rearrangement links TRBV19 to TRBJ2-5; D remains ambiguous. This CDR3 comprises 14 residues. The germline CDR1 and CDR2 sequences are LNHDA and SQIVND (reference sequence). Trimming removed 5 bases from V and 1 base from J, with 11 bases in between. The CDR3 nucleotides are TGTGCCAGTAGTCTGATCTCCACCCAAGAGACCCAGTACTTC. The encoded protein is CASSLISTQETQYF.

V gene TRBV28 combines with J gene TRBJ2-5; 8 nucleotides align to TRBD2. Trimming at V came to 6 bases and at J to 3 bases, leaving 3 bases not matched to a gene. This CDR3 has 13 residues. Looked up from germline, CDR1 is MDHEN and CDR2 is SYDVKM. CDR3 coding DNA: TGTGCCAGCAGGGGACTAGTTAAAGAGACCCAGTACTTC. Its translation: CASRGLVKETQYF.

The chain couples TRBV2 to TRBJ2-1, with 11 bases lining up with TRBD2. Trimming at V came to 4 bases and at J to 8 bases, leaving 4 bases not matched to a gene. Germline V lookup: CDR1 SNHLY, CDR2 FYNNEI. The CDR3 extends over 14 amino acids. In nucleotides, the CDR3 is TGTGCCAGCAGTGGACTAGCGGGAAGGGATGAGCAGTTCTTC. Translating it yields CASSGLAGRDEQFF.

The V gene is TRBV9, the J gene TRBJ2-7; no definite D call. The CDR3 is made up of 14 amino acids. V was trimmed by 2 bases and J by 5 bases, leaving 14 bases between them. CDR1 SGDLS and CDR2 YYNGEE come from the germline V gene. CDR3 DNA sequence: TGTGCCAGCAGCGTCGGGTCGGGTGGGGACGAGCAGTACTTC. Residues: CASSVGSGGDEQYF.

This chain connects TRBV5-1 to TRBJ2-7; 8 positions match TRBD2. Germline CDR1 is SGHRS and CDR2 is YFSETQ. Trimming at V came to 0 bases and at J to 6 bases, leaving 8 bases not matched to a gene. The CDR3 consists of 15 residues. The CDR3 region has the DNA TGCGCCAGCAGCTTGGAGGGACTAGGCCCCGCCGAGCAGTACTTC. Its protein is CASSLEGLGPAEQYF.

V usage is TRBV12-5 and J usage is TRBJ2-7; D possibly matches TRBD1 or TRBD2 (5 bases each). Germline CDR1 is LGHNT and CDR2 is FRNRAP. The CDR3 runs to 14 residues. The V gene lost 1 base and the J gene lost 7 bases, with 14 bases spanning the gap. The CDR3 loop reads CASGLGDRPGEQYF. In nucleotides, the CDR3 is TGTGCTAGTGGTTTGGGGGACCGGCCAGGGGAGCAGTACTTC.

The chain links TRBV5-4 to TRBJ2-7, with D perhaps TRBD1 or TRBD2 (6 bases each). V was trimmed by 2 bases and J by 5 bases, leaving 14 bases between them. This CDR3 comprises 14 residues. CDR1 and CDR2 from the germline V gene are SGHNT and YYREEE (reference sequence). DNA for the CDR3: TGTGCCAGCAGCTTAATCCAGGGGAGGAACGAGCAGTACTTC. Encoded protein: CASSLIQGRNEQYF.

The chain combines TRBV11-3 with TRBJ2-1; tentatively, D is TRBD2 (6 bases). Trimming left V 1 base short and J 15 bases short, with 16 bases between. The germline CDR1 and CDR2 sequences are SGHNT and YENEEA. The CDR3 has 13 residues. In DNA form, the CDR3 reads TGTGCCAGCAGCTTAGGGGCCGGGACTTTACCGTTCTTC. Translation gives CASSLGAGTLPFF. The full variable domain, its missing parts supplied by reference TRBV11-3 and TRBJ2-1, is EAGVVQSPRYKIIEKKQPVAFWCNPISGHNTLYWYLQNLGQGPELLIRYENEEAVDDSQLPKDRFSAERLKGVDSTLKIQPAELGDSAVYLCASSLGAGTLPFFGPGTRLTVL.

The genes are TRBV6-5 and TRBJ2-5; no clear D. CDR1 and CDR2 from the germline V gene are MNHEY and SVGAGI. The CDR3 sequence is 14 residues long. Trimming cost V 5 bases and J 7 bases, with 17 bases left between them. The CDR3 nucleotides are TGTGCCAGCAGTCCGGGCCTAAATCGACGGACCCAGTACTTC. It is translated as CASSPGLNRRTQYF.

This sequence joins TRBV18 and TRBJ1-3; D is possibly TRBD1 (6 bases). This CDR3 has 19 residues. Trimming left V 2 bases short and J 2 bases short, with 22 bases between. Germline V lookup: CDR1 KGHSH, CDR2 LQKENI. The CDR3 is CASSPINQGPLPTGNTIYF. DNA for the CDR3: TGTGCCAGCTCACCAATAAACCAGGGGCCCTTACCCACTGGAAACACCATATATTTT.

CDR3 sequence: CASSLPGLAGNEQYF. The CDR3 region has the DNA TGTGCCAGCAGCTTACCGGGACTAGCGGGAAATGAGCAGTACTTC. The chain uses TRBV5-4 and TRBJ2-7, with 13 bases lining up with TRBD2. With 2 bases clipped from V and 7 bases from J, the junction kept 6 bases outside the gene matches. The germline gives CDR1 SGHNT, CDR2 YYREEE (reference sequence). CDR3 length: 15 amino acids.